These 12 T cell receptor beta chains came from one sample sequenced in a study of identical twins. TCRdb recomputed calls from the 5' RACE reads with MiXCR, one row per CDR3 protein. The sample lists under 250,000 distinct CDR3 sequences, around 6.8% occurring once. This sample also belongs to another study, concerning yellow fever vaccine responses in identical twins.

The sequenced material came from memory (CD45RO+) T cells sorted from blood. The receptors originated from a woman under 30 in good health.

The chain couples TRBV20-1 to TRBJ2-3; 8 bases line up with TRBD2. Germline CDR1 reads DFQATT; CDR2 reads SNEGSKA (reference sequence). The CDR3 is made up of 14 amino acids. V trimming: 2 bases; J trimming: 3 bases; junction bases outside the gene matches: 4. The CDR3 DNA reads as TGCAGTGCTAGACCCGGGGGGGCAACAGATACGCAGTATTTT. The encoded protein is CSARPGGATDTQYF.

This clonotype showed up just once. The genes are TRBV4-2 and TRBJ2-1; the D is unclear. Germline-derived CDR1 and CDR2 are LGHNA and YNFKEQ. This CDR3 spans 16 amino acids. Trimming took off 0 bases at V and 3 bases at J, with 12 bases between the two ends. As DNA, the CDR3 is TGTGCCAGCAGCCAAGATGGGCGTTCAAACTACAATGAGCAGTTCTTC. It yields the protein CASSQDGRSNYNEQFF.

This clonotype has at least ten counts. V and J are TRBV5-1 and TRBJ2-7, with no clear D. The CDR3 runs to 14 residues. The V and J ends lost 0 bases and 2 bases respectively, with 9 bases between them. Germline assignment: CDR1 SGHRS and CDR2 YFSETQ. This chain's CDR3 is CASSLEGRTYEQYF. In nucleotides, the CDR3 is TGCGCCAGCAGCTTGGAGGGCAGGACCTACGAGCAGTACTTC.

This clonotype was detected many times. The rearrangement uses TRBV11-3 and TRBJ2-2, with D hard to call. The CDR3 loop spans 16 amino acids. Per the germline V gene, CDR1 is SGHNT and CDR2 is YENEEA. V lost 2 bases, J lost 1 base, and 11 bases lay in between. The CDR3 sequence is CASSLLLGRNTGELFF. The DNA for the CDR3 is TGTGCCAGCAGCTTACTATTAGGACGGAACACCGGGGAGCTGTTTTTT.

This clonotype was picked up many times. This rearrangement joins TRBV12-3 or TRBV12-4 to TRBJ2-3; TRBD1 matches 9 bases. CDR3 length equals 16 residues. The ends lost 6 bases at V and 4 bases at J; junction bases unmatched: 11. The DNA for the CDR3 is TGTGCCAGCAGAACCTCCGGGACAGGGTTCTCAGATACGCAGTATTTT. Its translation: CASRTSGTGFSDTQYF.

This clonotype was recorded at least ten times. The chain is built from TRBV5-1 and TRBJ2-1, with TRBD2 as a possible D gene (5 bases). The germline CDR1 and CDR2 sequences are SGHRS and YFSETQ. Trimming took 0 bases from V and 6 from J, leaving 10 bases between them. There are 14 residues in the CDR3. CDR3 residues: CASSLVAGGNEQFF. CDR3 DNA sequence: TGCGCCAGCAGCTTGGTGGCTGGAGGCAATGAGCAGTTCTTC.

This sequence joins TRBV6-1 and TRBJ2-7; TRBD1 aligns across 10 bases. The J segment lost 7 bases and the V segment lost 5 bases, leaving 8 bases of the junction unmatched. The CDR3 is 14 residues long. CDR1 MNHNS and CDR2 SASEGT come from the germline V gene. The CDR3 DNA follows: TGTGCCAGCAGTCCTGACAGGGGGCGCAGTGAGCAGTACTTC. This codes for CASSPDRGRSEQYF.

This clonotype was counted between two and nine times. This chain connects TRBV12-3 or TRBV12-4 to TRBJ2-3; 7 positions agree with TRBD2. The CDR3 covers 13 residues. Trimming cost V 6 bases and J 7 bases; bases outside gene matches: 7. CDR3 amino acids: CASSPGLPNTQYF. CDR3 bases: TGTGCCAGCAGCCCGGGACTACCCAATACGCAGTATTTT.

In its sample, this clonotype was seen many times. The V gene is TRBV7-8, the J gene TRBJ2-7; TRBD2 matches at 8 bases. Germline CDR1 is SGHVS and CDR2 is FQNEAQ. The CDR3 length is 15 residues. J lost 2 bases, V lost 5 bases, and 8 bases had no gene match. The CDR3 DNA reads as TGTGCCAGCAGCCTGAACACGGGACTAGCCTACGAGCAGTACTTC. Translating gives CASSLNTGLAYEQYF.

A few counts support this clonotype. For the CDR3, the DNA is TGTGCCAGCAGCCTCACAAGTAACTATGGCTACACCTTC. Amino acid sequence: CASSLTSNYGYTF. The J gene is TRBJ1-2, the V gene TRBV11-2, with unresolved D. The CDR3 loop spans 13 amino acids. Germline CDR1 is SGHAT and CDR2 is FQNNGV. The germline V and J ends were trimmed by 5 bases and 1 base, with 8 bases remaining between them. The whole variable domain, filled in from reference TRBV11-2 and TRBJ1-2, reads EAGVAQSPRYKIIEKRQSVAFWCNPISGHATLYWYQQILGQGPKLLIQFQNNGVVDDSQLPKDRFSAERLKGVDSTLKIQPAKLEDSAVYLCASSLTSNYGYTFGSGTRLTVV.

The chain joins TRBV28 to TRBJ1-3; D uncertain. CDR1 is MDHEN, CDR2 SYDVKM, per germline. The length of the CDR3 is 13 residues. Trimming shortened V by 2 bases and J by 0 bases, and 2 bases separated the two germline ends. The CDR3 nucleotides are TGTGCCAGCAGTTTAGCCTCTGGAAACACCATATATTTT. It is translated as CASSLASGNTIYF. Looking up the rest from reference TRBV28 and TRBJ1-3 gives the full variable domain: DVKVTQSSRYLVKRTGEKVFLECVQDMDHENMFWYRQDPGLGLRLIYFSYDVKMKEKGDIPEGYSVSREKKERFSLILESASTNQTSMYLCASSLASGNTIYFGEGSWLTVV.

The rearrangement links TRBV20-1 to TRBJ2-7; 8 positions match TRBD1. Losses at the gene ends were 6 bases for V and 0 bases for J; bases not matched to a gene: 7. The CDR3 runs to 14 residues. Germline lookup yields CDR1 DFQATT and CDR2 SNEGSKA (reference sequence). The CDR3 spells CSACRQGSSYEQYF. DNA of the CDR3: TGCAGTGCCTGCCGACAGGGGAGCTCCTACGAGCAGTACTTC.